One sample yielded the 28 T cell receptor beta chains listed below, sequenced in a study of post-analysis software for immune sequencing data. Findings and limits, study-wide: Among 5 or 6 TRBV segments more frequent in patients than controls were TRBV5-6, TRBV5-1 and TRBV20-1.

These TCRs' antigens remain unknown. Presence of unique molecular identifiers characterized the TCR beta cDNA libraries. TCRdb re-called the PCR reads with MiXCR, one entry per CDR3 protein. The sample has around 500,000 distinct CDR3 sequences, about a third seen once. Material for sequencing was blood. These receptors were collected from a girl between 2 and 17 years old with multiple sclerosis.

This clonotype has a handful of counts. The chain has TRBV3-1 and TRBJ2-7; 8 bases align to TRBD2. The CDR3 contains 17 residues. The V and J ends lost 3 bases and 0 bases, in that order; junction bases with no gene match: 10. Germline-derived CDR1 and CDR2 are LGHDT and YNNKEL (reference sequence). The CDR3 DNA reads TGTGCCAGCAGCCAGGGATACGGGGGGGCCGACTCCTACGAGCAGTACTTC. Its protein is CASSQGYGGADSYEQYF.

This clonotype showed up many times. The chain joins TRBV6-5 to TRBJ2-3, with 13 positions matching TRBD2. V lost 5 bases and J lost 6; bases outside the gene matches: 5. CDR1 MNHEY and CDR2 SVGAGI come from the germline V gene. This CDR3 has 15 amino acids. The CDR3 region is CASSRGLAGRDTQYF. CDR3 nucleotide sequence: TGTGCCAGCAGTAGGGGACTAGCGGGGCGGGATACGCAGTATTTT.

This chain links TRBV5-1 with TRBJ2-5, with TRBD2 matching over 13 bases. Matching the DNA end better, TRBJ2-7 makes the J call doubtful. Per germline, CDR1 SGHRS and CDR2 YFSETQ. CDR3 size: 16 residues. CDR3 protein: CASSSQPGLAGNEQYF. DNA of the CDR3: TGCGCCAGCAGCTCCCAACCGGGACTAGCGGGGAACGAGCAGTACTTC.

The chain recombines TRBV14 with TRBJ1-1, with no clear D. V lost 5 bases and J 1 base, leaving 14 bases between the germline ends. The germline V gene has CDR1 SGHDN and CDR2 FVKESK. The CDR3 runs 15 residues. The CDR3 region is CASSTRRQQNTEAFF. The CDR3 bases are TGTGCCAGCAGCACCCGACGGCAGCAGAACACTGAAGCTTTCTTT.

V is TRBV5-6 and J is TRBJ1-5; no firm D call. The CDR3 length is 12 residues. The V end lost 3 bases, the J end lost 7 bases, and 8 bases lay between the germline ends. Per germline, CDR1 SGHDT and CDR2 YYEEEE. CDR3 region: CASSSIDQPQHF. CDR3 DNA: TGTGCCAGCAGCTCGATAGACCAGCCCCAGCATTTT.

CDR3 sequence reads: CSATGVEKLFF. The CDR3 DNA follows: TGCAGTGCTACAGGGGTAGAAAAACTGTTTTTT. The V call is TRBV20-1, the J call TRBJ1-4; D may be TRBD1 (6 bases). Germline loops: CDR1 DFQATT, CDR2 SNEGSKA (reference sequence). The CDR3 runs 11 residues. V shed 4 bases and J shed 8 bases, with 8 bases lying between them.

This clonotype appeared many times. The chain has TRBV12-3 or TRBV12-4 and TRBJ2-1; D uncertain. The V end was cut by 4 bases, the J end by 11 bases, with 18 bases between. The CDR3 consists of 14 residues. CDR3 amino acids: CASSYSGGLVKQFF. The CDR3 coding sequence is TGTGCCAGCAGTTATAGTGGTGGGCTCGTGAAGCAGTTCTTC.

This clonotype showed up just a few times. V usage is TRBV3-1 and J usage is TRBJ1-6; the D gene is possibly TRBD1 (5 bases). This CDR3 region has 13 residues. V lost 3 bases and J lost 9, with 9 bases in between. Germline assignment: CDR1 LGHDT and CDR2 YNNKEL (reference sequence). CDR3: CASSHRGFSPLHF. CDR3 DNA sequence: TGTGCCAGCAGCCACCGGGGGTTTTCACCCCTCCACTTT.

The gene calls are TRBV24-1 and TRBJ2-1; D call uncertain. The CDR3 covers 16 residues. Trimming removed 2 bases from V and 0 bases from J, with 10 bases in between. Germline loops: CDR1 KGHDR, CDR2 SFDVKD. Here the CDR3 DNA reads TGTGCCACCAGTGATTCCGTCCCCAGCTCCTACAATGAGCAGTTCTTC. Its translation is CATSDSVPSSYNEQFF.

This clonotype came up a few times. The chain is built from TRBV12-3 or TRBV12-4 and TRBJ2-5; possibly TRBD1 or TRBD2 for D (6 bases each). V shed 4 bases and J shed 6 bases, with 18 bases lying between them. This CDR3 is built from 15 residues. In DNA, the CDR3 is TGTGCCAGCAGTTCCCGGAGGGGGGCTCCAAAGACCCAGTACTTC. Amino acids: CASSSRRGAPKTQYF.

A single count supports this clonotype. The chain recombines TRBV18 with TRBJ1-2, with 9 nucleotides matching TRBD1. The CDR3 is 14 amino acids. The ends lost 3 bases at V and 8 bases at J; junction bases unmatched: 7. CDR1 and CDR2 from the germline V gene are KGHSH and LQKENI. CDR3 nucleotides: TGTGCCAGCTCACCCGACAGGACAGGGGACGGCTACACCTTC. Protein: CASSPDRTGDGYTF.

With regard to this clonotype: Its ends do not fully match the called genes, so a read error is possible. V usage is TRBV29-1 and J usage is TRBJ1-4, with TRBD1 identical over 10 bases. This CDR3 spans 16 amino acids. CDR1 is SQVTM and CDR2 is ANQGSEA in the germline V gene. CDR3: CIVEDPVGTGDEKLFF. Written as DNA, the CDR3 is TGCATCGTTGAAGATCCGGTCGGGACAGGGGATGAAAAACTGTTTTTT.

In this sample, this clonotype turned up a few times. The chain links TRBV6-6 to TRBJ2-7; D could derive from TRBD1 or TRBD2 (5 bases each). The end of the DNA aligns better with TRBJ2-5, so the J call may be wrong. The CDR3 is 13 amino acids. From germline, CDR1 is MNHNY and CDR2 SVGAGI (reference sequence). CDR3 nucleotides: TGTGCCAGCAACGCTAACGGGGACGAGACCCAGTACTTC. It encodes CASNANGDETQYF.

This sequence joins TRBV7-2 and TRBJ2-4, with 8 bases fitting TRBD2. V lost 3 bases, J lost 6 bases, and 7 bases stayed unmatched. The germline V gene encodes CDR1 SGHTA and CDR2 FQGNSA. The CDR3 runs to 15 residues. CDR3 sequence (DNA): TGTGCCAGCAGCTTCCGGGGGGGCGGGGGAAACATTCAGTACTTC. This encodes CASSFRGGGGNIQYF.

This clonotype came up many times. The chain combines TRBV20-1 with TRBJ2-3, with D possibly matching TRBD2 (5 bases). Trimming pared 4 bases from V and 1 base from J, leaving 18 bases between. Germline values: CDR1 DFQATT, CDR2 SNEGSKA (reference sequence). The length of the CDR3 is 16 residues. The DNA of the CDR3 is TGCAGTGCTAATCGAGGACTCTCGTCTCGCACAGATACGCAGTATTTT. It specifies CSANRGLSSRTDTQYF.

This chain joins TRBV4-1 and TRBJ1-2; D gene uncertain. This CDR3 has 15 amino acids. The germline gives CDR1 MGHRA, CDR2 YSYEKL. Deletions cut 0 bases from V and 8 bases from J, with 16 bases between. The CDR3 loop reads CASSQDYPTSGGYTF. The CDR3 nucleotides read TGCGCCAGCAGCCAAGATTATCCGACAAGCGGAGGCTACACCTTC.

This chain links TRBV3-1 with TRBJ2-7; no clear D gene. V dropped 2 bases and J dropped 6 bases, with 17 bases sitting between them. From germline, CDR1 is LGHDT and CDR2 YNNKEL (reference sequence). This CDR3 contains 15 residues. CDR3 region: CASSQYSRTFGEQYF. DNA for the CDR3: TGTGCCAGCAGCCAATACAGTAGAACCTTTGGCGAGCAGTACTTC.

This clonotype was counted a few times. The rearrangement links TRBV4-1 to TRBJ2-5; no clear D. Trimming took 1 base from V and 10 from J, leaving 16 bases between them. This CDR3 is built from 14 residues. CDR1 and CDR2 from the germline V gene are MGHRA and YSYEKL. CDR3 in amino acids: CASSQVYGPLDQYF. CDR3 sequence (DNA): TGCGCCAGCAGCCAAGTCTACGGACCCTTGGACCAGTACTTC.

This rearrangement joins TRBV6-6 to TRBJ1-1; TRBD1 agrees at 9 bases. The ends lost 6 bases at V and 5 bases at J; junction bases unmatched: 10. The CDR3 is 15 residues long. The V gene's germline CDR1 is MNHNY and CDR2 SVGAGI (reference sequence). CDR3 DNA: TGTGCCAGCAGAATAAAGACAGGGGGTGATACTGAAGCTTTCTTT. Translated: CASRIKTGGDTEAFF.

The V gene is TRBV9, the J gene TRBJ2-3; TRBD2 matches 11 bases. The V gene end was trimmed by 0 bases and the J gene end by 6 bases; junction bases not matched to a gene: 9. The CDR3 is made up of 17 amino acids. Germline V lookup: CDR1 SGDLS, CDR2 YYNGEE. The CDR3 here is CASSVEALAGGYDTQYF. The CDR3 region has the DNA TGTGCCAGCAGCGTAGAAGCCCTAGCGGGAGGATATGATACGCAGTATTTT.

About this clonotype itself: One end of the junction varies from germline; a read error may be responsible. The V gene is TRBV18, the J gene TRBJ2-1; no firm D call. The germline V gene has CDR1 KGHSH and CDR2 LQKENI. This CDR3 has 16 residues. The CDR3 loop reads CASSFLTGVAYSEQFF. The CDR3 DNA is TGTGCCAGCTCCTTCTTAACTGGGGTCGCCTACAGTGAGCAGTTCTTC.

The chain uses TRBV2 and TRBJ2-2; 11 nucleotides agree with TRBD2. The junction had 6 bases not matched to a gene; V was cut back by 10 bases and J by 5 bases. Germline V gene data show CDR1 as SNHLY and CDR2 as FYNNEI. The CDR3 is 14 residues long. CDR3 protein: CATRLAGITGELFF. The DNA of the CDR3 is TGTGCCACCAGACTAGCGGGGATTACCGGGGAGCTGTTTTTT.

In its sample, this clonotype was seen once. Sequence at one end of the junction differs from germline and may be a read error. The chain is built from TRBV18 and TRBJ2-5; no definite D call. Germline CDR1 reads KGHSH; CDR2 reads LQKENI. This CDR3 contains 11 residues. CDR3 in amino acids: CAGSPQETQYF. The CDR3 region has the DNA TGTGCCGGCTCACCTCAAGAGACCCAGTACTTC.

This clonotype was detected many times. The chain is built from TRBV5-1 and TRBJ2-5, with D possibly being TRBD1 or TRBD2 (5 bases each). This CDR3 comprises 12 residues. V gave up 2 bases and J gave up 5 bases, with 7 bases separating them. CDR1 and CDR2 from the germline V gene are SGHRS and YFSETQ. The CDR3 here is CASSLRDETQYF. Written as DNA, the CDR3 is TGCGCCAGCAGCTTAAGGGACGAGACCCAGTACTTC.

This clonotype has only a few counts. The chain is built from TRBV2 and TRBJ2-5, with D maybe TRBD1 (6 bases). Trimming pared 7 bases from V and 7 bases from J, leaving 16 bases between. Germline values: CDR1 SNHLY, CDR2 FYNNEI. The CDR3 has 13 residues. The CDR3 nucleotides read TGTGCCAGCATGGTGGGGGCCCGAGGGACCCAGTACTTC. Its translation is CASMVGARGTQYF.

CDR3 sequence: CASSPLTGSGELFF. DNA for the CDR3: TGTGCCAGCAGCCCACTGACAGGGTCCGGGGAGCTGTTTTTT. The V and J genes are TRBV11-3 and TRBJ2-2, with 7 nucleotides matching TRBD1. The germline CDR1 and CDR2 sequences are SGHNT and YENEEA. The CDR3 is 14 residues long. The trim removed 5 bases at V and 6 bases at J, leaving 6 bases unmatched.

The chain couples TRBV7-2 to TRBJ1-1; D gene ambiguous. Germline CDR1 SGHTA, CDR2 FQGNSA. Trimming shortened V by 1 base and J by 4 bases, and 4 bases separated the two germline ends. There are 12 residues in the CDR3. The CDR3 sequence: CASSLDFTEAFF. For the CDR3, the DNA is TGTGCCAGCAGCTTAGATTTCACTGAAGCTTTCTTT.

The CDR3 sequence is CASSKTLGSSYEQYF. Written as DNA, the CDR3 is TGTGCCAGCAGCAAAACTCTCGGCTCATCCTACGAGCAGTACTTC. The chain employs TRBV21-1 and TRBJ2-7. TRBV21-1 is deemed a pseudogene. CDR3 length equals 15 residues.